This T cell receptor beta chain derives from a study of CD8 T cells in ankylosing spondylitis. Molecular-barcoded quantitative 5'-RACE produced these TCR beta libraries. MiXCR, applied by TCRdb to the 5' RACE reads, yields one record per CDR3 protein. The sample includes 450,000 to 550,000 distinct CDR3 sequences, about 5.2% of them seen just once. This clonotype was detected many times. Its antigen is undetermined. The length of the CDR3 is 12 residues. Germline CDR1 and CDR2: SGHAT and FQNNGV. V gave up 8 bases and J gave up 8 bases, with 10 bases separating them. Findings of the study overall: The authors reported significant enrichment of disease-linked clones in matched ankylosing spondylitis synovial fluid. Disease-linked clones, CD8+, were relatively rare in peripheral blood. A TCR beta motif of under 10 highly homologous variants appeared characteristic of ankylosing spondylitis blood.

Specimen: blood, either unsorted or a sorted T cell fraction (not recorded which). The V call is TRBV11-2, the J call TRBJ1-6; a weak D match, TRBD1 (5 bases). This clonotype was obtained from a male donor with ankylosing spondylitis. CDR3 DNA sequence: TGTGCCAGCGCAGGGCCCGATTCACCCCTCCACTTT. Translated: CASAGPDSPLHF.